This entry features one TCR beta chain sequence. This entry belongs to a study of blood T cell repertoires in COVID-19. Study overall: The origin of the acute and convalescent COVID-19 samples was the United States, Italy and Spain.

Germline V gives CDR1 MNHEY, CDR2 SVGAGI. Between the trimmed V and J ends, which lost 2 bases and 4 bases, there was a span of 9 bases. This CDR3 has 14 amino acids. In the original analysis: From reference gene primer amplification, estimates of nucleated cell counts were derived. Method: immunoSEQ multiplex PCR; TCRdb's copy keeps in-frame clones and lacks some. That table supplies the V and J calls and clone size; D and trimming were determined from the DNA. Of about 24,000 clones listed, approximately 78% were seen once; the top ten hold about 9%. The TCR comes from a human donor in a cohort sampled during active COVID-19. Input material: peripheral blood. The chain combines TRBV6-5 with TRBJ1-5; D is unclear. The CDR3 sequence: CASSYTTGNQPQHF. In nucleotides, the CDR3 is TGTGCCAGCAGTTACACAACGGGGAATCAGCCCCAGCATTTT.